The rows below give T cell receptor beta chains drawn from one sample of a study of response to subunit inactivated influenza vaccine. One entry per CDR3 protein, called by TCRdb with MiXCR from the RT-PCR reads. The repertoire holds roughly 700,000 distinct CDR3 sequences, with about 15% as singletons. The sequencing used PBMCs from blood, collected about 14 days before vaccination. These receptors were taken from a man in his fifties or sixties who received an inactivated influenza vaccine. Both conserved end residues are part of each CDR3. A D gene is named only where the DNA matches it firmly. The size field is filled for only some rows; it gives once, few, many or a size class.

TRBV20-1	TRBJ1-2	few	-	CSAGTIYGYTF	TGCAGTGCTGGGACGATCTATGGCTACACCTTC
TRBV3-1	TRBJ2-5	few	TRBD2	CASSHRSGAGRETQYF	TGTGCCAGCAGCCACAGAAGCGGGGCTGGGCGGGAGACCCAGTACTTC
TRBV9	TRBJ1-1	-	-	CASSTGHGNTEAFF	TGTGCCAGCAGCACTGGACACGGGAACACTGAAGCTTTCTTT
TRBV28	TRBJ2-7	-	-	CASSPFGYSYEQYF	TGTGCCAGCAGTCCCTTTGGCTACTCCTACGAGCAGTACTTC
TRBV3-1	TRBJ2-1	-	TRBD2	CASSHSGGAYNEQFF	TGTGCCAGCAGCCATAGCGGGGGGGCTTACAATGAGCAGTTCTTC
TRBV7-2	TRBJ1-4	many	-	CASSLGGGVGEKLFF	TGTGCCAGCAGCTTAGGCGGGGGCGTGGGTGAAAAACTGTTTTTT
TRBV6-2/TRBV6-3	TRBJ2-7	many	-	CASSPLYEQYF	TGTGCCAGCAGTCCCCTCTACGAGCAGTACTTC
TRBV5-1	TRBJ2-3	-	TRBD1	CASSSAGVQGSQDTQYF	TGCGCCAGCAGCTCGGCCGGTGTACAGGGGTCTCAAGATACGCAGTATTTT
TRBV28	TRBJ1-4	-	TRBD1	CASTRGPYEKLFF	TGTGCCAGCACCAGGGGGCCTTATGAAAAACTGTTTTTT
TRBV5-1	TRBJ1-4	-	-	CASSLDGVRRAINEKLFF	TGCGCCAGCAGCTTGGACGGGGTGCGGCGGGCAATTAATGAAAAACTGTTTTTT
TRBV6-6	TRBJ2-4	once	-	CASSGTGGDIQYF	TGTGCCAGCAGCGGAACAGGTGGCGACATTCAGTACTTC
TRBV4-3	TRBJ2-5	-	-	CASSQFTSETQYF	TGCGCCAGCAGCCAATTCACCTCTGAGACCCAGTACTTC
TRBV6-1	TRBJ1-1	few	-	CASTLGRGTEAFF	TGTGCCAGCACCCTCGGTCGGGGGACTGAAGCTTTCTTT
TRBV12-3/TRBV12-4	TRBJ2-7	many	TRBD2	CASSLDGRAYEQYF	TGTGCCAGCAGTTTAGACGGGAGGGCCTACGAGCAGTACTTC
TRBV4-1	TRBJ2-1	few	TRBD2	CASSQGSGAAGEQFF	TGCGCCAGCAGCCAAGGGAGCGGGGCGGCGGGTGAGCAGTTCTTC